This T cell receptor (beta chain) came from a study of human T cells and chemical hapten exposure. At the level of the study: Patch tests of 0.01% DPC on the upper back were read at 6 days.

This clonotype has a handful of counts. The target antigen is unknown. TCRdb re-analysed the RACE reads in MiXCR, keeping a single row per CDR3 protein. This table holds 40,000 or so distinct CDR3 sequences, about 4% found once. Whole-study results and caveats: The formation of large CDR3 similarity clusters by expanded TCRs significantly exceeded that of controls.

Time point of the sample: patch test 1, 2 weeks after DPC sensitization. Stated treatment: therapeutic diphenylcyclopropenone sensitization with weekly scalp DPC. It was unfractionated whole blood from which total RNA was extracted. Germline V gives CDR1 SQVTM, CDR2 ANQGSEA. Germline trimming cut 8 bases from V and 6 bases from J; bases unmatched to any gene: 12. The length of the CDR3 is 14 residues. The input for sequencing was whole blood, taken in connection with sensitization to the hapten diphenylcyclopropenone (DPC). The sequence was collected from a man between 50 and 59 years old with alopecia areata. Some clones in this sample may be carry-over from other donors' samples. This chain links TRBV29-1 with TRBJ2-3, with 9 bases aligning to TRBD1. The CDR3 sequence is CSTNPGTGPDTQYF. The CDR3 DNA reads TGCAGCACTAATCCCGGGACAGGGCCCGATACGCAGTATTTT.